Following are 31 T cell receptor beta chains from one sample sequenced in a study of T cells expressing NK-cell markers. From the 5' RACE reads, TCRdb lists one entry per CDR3 protein and no DNA. The sample includes under 500,000 distinct CDR3 sequences. Sequencing was performed on blood T cells: a sorted CD56 or NKG2C T cell subset, CD4+ or CD8+ T cells, or bulk PBMC T cells (not recorded which). These receptor sequences come from a woman aged 18 to 75 in good health.

The V and J genes are TRBV18 and TRBJ2-7; TCRdb returns TRBD1, unconfirmable since there is no DNA. The CDR3 contains 16 residues. CDR1 is KGHSH and CDR2 is LQKENI in the germline V gene. The CDR3 sequence: CASSPPFGTGLYEQYF.

V usage is TRBV5-1 and J usage is TRBJ1-3; TCRdb names TRBD1, which stays unverified in the absence of DNA. The germline V gene has CDR1 SGHRS and CDR2 YFSETQ. The CDR3 loop spans 14 amino acids. This CDR3 reads CASRGGASGNTIYF. Based on the CDR3 plus reference TRBV5-1 and TRBJ1-3, the full variable domain is KAGVTQTPRYLIKTRGQQVTLSCSPISGHRSVSWYQQTPGQGLQFLFEYFSETQRNKGNFPGRFSGRQFSNSRSEMNVSTLELGDSALYLCASRGGASGNTIYFGEGSWLTVV.

The chain carries TRBV12-3 or TRBV12-4 and TRBJ2-2; TCRdb gives TRBD1 as the D gene, but with no DNA this cannot be confirmed. CDR3 size: 12 residues. The chain's CDR3 is CGTGRNTGELFF.

The gene calls are TRBV18 and TRBJ2-4. The CDR3 totals 16 residues. Germline V CDR1 and CDR2: KGHSH, LQKENI. CDR3 region: CASSPPGPLSTNIQYF.

CDR3 loop: CASSPEAQGANQPQHF. The chain recombines TRBV5-5 with TRBJ1-5; TCRdb's D gene call, TRBD1, goes unchecked for lack of DNA. Germline values: CDR1 SGHKS, CDR2 YYEKEE (reference sequence). CDR3 length: 16 amino acids.

J is TRBJ2-7 and V is TRBV27; no DNA is available, so the TRBD1 call from TCRdb remains unchecked. Germline V gene data show CDR1 as MNHEY and CDR2 as SMNVEV (reference sequence). CDR3 length equals 13 residues. Here the CDR3 reads CASWTTSSYEQYF.

The chain carries TRBV3-1 and TRBJ2-3; TCRdb gives TRBD2 as the D gene, but with no DNA this cannot be confirmed. The CDR3 loop spans 14 amino acids. From germline, CDR1 is LGHDT and CDR2 YNNKEL (reference sequence). CDR3 loop: CASSLSGSLDTQYF.

The V and J genes are TRBV12-3 or TRBV12-4 and TRBJ1-5; TCRdb proposes TRBD1, but this gene call is untestable without DNA. This CDR3 contains 17 residues. CDR3 sequence: CASTYGGAGSSNQPQHF.

The chain has TRBV24-1 and TRBJ2-1; TCRdb's D call of TRBD1 is untestable without DNA. The CDR3 totals 16 residues. Germline CDR1 KGHDR, CDR2 SFDVKD. The chain's CDR3 is CATSDPADAGAYEQFF.

The J gene is TRBJ2-3, the V gene TRBV29-1. The CDR3 is 15 amino acids. Germline CDR1 SQVTM, CDR2 ANQGSEA. The CDR3 here is CSVEETGTSTDTQYF.

The chain recombines TRBV4-3 with TRBJ1-2. The CDR3 loop spans 14 amino acids. Germline assignment: CDR1 LGHNA and CDR2 YSLEER. Here the CDR3 reads CASSQAEGSYGYTF.

The chain joins TRBV20-1 to TRBJ2-5; TCRdb picks TRBD2, but there is no DNA to check that call. From germline, CDR1 is DFQATT and CDR2 SNEGSKA (reference sequence). CDR3 size: 15 residues. The CDR3 here is CSATRLAGGRETQYF.

The rearrangement uses TRBV20-1 and TRBJ2-7. CDR1 and CDR2 from the germline V gene are DFQATT and SNEGSKA (reference sequence). This CDR3 is 14 amino acids long. The CDR3 loop is CSASMLGRPYEQYF.

V usage is TRBV29-1 and J usage is TRBJ2-7; TCRdb names TRBD2, which stays unverified in the absence of DNA. This CDR3 region has 13 residues. Germline V gene data show CDR1 as SQVTM and CDR2 as ANQGSEA. CDR3: CSVGARQTYEQYF.

The rearrangement joins TRBV6-5 to TRBJ2-7; TCRdb's D gene call, TRBD1, goes unchecked for lack of DNA. The germline V gene has CDR1 MNHEY and CDR2 SVGAGI. This CDR3 region has 14 residues. The CDR3 loop reads CASSWVGGKNEQYF.

The V and J genes are TRBV2 and TRBJ1-6. Germline V gives CDR1 SNHLY, CDR2 FYNNEI. The CDR3 loop spans 13 amino acids. This CDR3 is CAIAYSYNSPLHF.

This chain uses TRBV12-3 or TRBV12-4 with TRBJ2-7; TCRdb's D call of TRBD1 is untestable without DNA. This CDR3 has 12 residues. The CDR3 spells CASSRQGDEQYF.

The chain is built from TRBV7-2 and TRBJ2-1; checking the TCRdb D call of TRBD2 is not possible without DNA. The CDR3 runs to 14 residues. Germline CDR1 and CDR2: SGHTA and FQGNSA. The CDR3 sequence: CASRTASGSHEQFF.

This chain links TRBV28 with TRBJ1-1. CDR1 and CDR2 (germline): MDHEN, SYDVKM. The CDR3 runs to 13 residues. The CDR3 loop reads CASSLVLGMWAFF. Combining the CDR3 with reference TRBV28 and TRBJ1-1 gives the whole variable domain DVKVTQSSRYLVKRTGEKVFLECVQDMDHENMFWYRQDPGLGLRLIYFSYDVKMKEKGDIPEGYSVSREKKERFSLILESASTNQTSMYLCASSLVLGMWAFFGQGTRLTVV.

The V gene is TRBV15, the J gene TRBJ2-5; TCRdb returns TRBD1, unconfirmable since there is no DNA. Looked up from germline, CDR1 is LNHNV and CDR2 is YYDKDF (reference sequence). The CDR3 covers 15 residues. CDR3 in amino acids: CATSGDRGLQETQYF.

This rearrangement joins TRBV19 to TRBJ1-2; the D call of TRBD1 rests on TCRdb alone, since no DNA is present to check it. This CDR3 is built from 14 residues. CDR1 and CDR2 (germline): LNHDA, SQIVND (reference sequence). The CDR3 is CASSRTGSNYGYTF.

This chain links TRBV7-3 with TRBJ1-1; with no DNA, the TCRdb D assignment of TRBD1 cannot be verified. Germline CDR1 SGHTA, CDR2 FQGTGA. This CDR3 region has 13 residues. The CDR3 region is CASSRDRAGEAFF.

This rearrangement joins TRBV29-1 to TRBJ1-1; checking the TCRdb D call of TRBD1 is not possible without DNA. CDR3 length equals 14 residues. Germline V CDR1 and CDR2: SQVTM, ANQGSEA. The CDR3 sequence: CSVFEGDRNTEAFF.

The chain employs TRBV7-3 and TRBJ2-5; checking the TCRdb D call of TRBD1 is not possible without DNA. This CDR3 has 16 residues. Germline V lookup: CDR1 SGHTA, CDR2 FQGTGA. This CDR3 is CASSNRGHGSQETQYF.

This sequence joins TRBV5-1 and TRBJ1-1. Per the germline V gene, CDR1 is SGHRS and CDR2 is YFSETQ. CDR3 length equals 17 residues. The CDR3 loop reads CASSSTEALQGNTEAFF.

The chain joins TRBV20-1 to TRBJ2-7; with no DNA, the TCRdb D assignment of TRBD1 cannot be verified. CDR1 and CDR2 (germline): DFQATT, SNEGSKA (reference sequence). CDR3 size: 12 residues. The CDR3 sequence: CSAPGQAYEQYF.

The chain carries TRBV9 and TRBJ2-1. This CDR3 contains 14 residues. Germline CDR1 SGDLS, CDR2 YYNGEE. CDR3 amino acids: CASSPRLSYNEQFF. Supplemented by reference TRBV9 and TRBJ2-1, the full variable domain reads DSGVTQTPKHLITATGQRVTLRCSPRSGDLSVYWYQQSLDQGLQFLIQYYNGEERAKGNILERFSAQQFPDLHSELNLSSLELGDSALYFCASSPRLSYNEQFFGPGTRLTVL.

V gene TRBV11-2 combines with J gene TRBJ2-3. This CDR3 is 14 amino acids long. Germline assignment: CDR1 SGHAT and CDR2 FQNNGV. The CDR3 is CASGQEHRGDTQYF.

This chain uses TRBV29-1 with TRBJ1-5; without DNA, the TCRdb call of TRBD1 cannot be checked. Germline-derived CDR1 and CDR2 are SQVTM and ANQGSEA. The CDR3 sequence is 11 residues long. The CDR3 loop is CSVSPLQPQHF.

The chain has TRBV30 and TRBJ2-7; TCRdb gives TRBD1 as the D gene, but with no DNA this cannot be confirmed. The CDR3 covers 17 residues. Germline loops: CDR1 GTSNPN, CDR2 SVGIG (reference sequence). The CDR3 reads CAWSRNRGRQYSYEQYF.

The CDR3 region is CASSQEGLRVYNEQFF. This chain joins TRBV4-2 and TRBJ2-1; as DNA is missing, the TRBD2 call by TCRdb cannot be tested. CDR1 is LGHNA, CDR2 YNFKEQ, per germline. The length of the CDR3 is 16 residues.